This T cell receptor (beta chain) was profiled in a study of blood T cell dynamics during melanoma immunotherapy. Sequencing used immunoSEQ multiplex PCR; TCRdb keeps in-frame clones, though not all of them. Here the sample spans over 20,000 clones, roughly 91% being singletons. Time point described: pre-treatment baseline. Patients had no prior systemic cancer treatment, immunosuppressants or other active cancers. Of note for this clone: The antigen is undetermined.

Broader study findings: Disease-control patients' PBMC repertoires became either more clonal or more diverse at W3.

V shed 1 base and J shed 0 bases, with 8 bases lying between them. The germline gives CDR1 SGHVS, CDR2 FNYEAQ. This CDR3 spans 15 amino acids. The receptor was isolated from a human donor with melanoma. The chain has TRBV7-6 and TRBJ2-3; D not resolved. This sample comprised blood, obtained from a patient treated with checkpoint blockade. The CDR3 is CASSLVGSSTDTQYF. The CDR3 nucleotides read TGTGCCAGCAGCTTAGTGGGATCTAGCACAGATACGCAGTATTTT.